This T cell receptor (beta chain) was profiled in a study of identical twins. This clonotype was observed at least ten times. Antigen specificity is unknown. Study-level points and caveats: Researchers reported excess low generation probability among twin-shared out-of-frame alpha sequences.

TCRdb used MiXCR to reprocess the 5' RACE reads, holding one entry per CDR3 protein. The data show around 480,000 distinct CDR3 sequences, roughly an eighth seen once. After removal of 2 bases from V and 2 bases from J, the junction contained 11 bases not matched to a gene. CDR1 is SGHTA and CDR2 is FQGNSA in the germline V gene. This CDR3 comprises 17 residues. The same data also went into a second study, on yellow fever vaccine responses in identical twins.

The source is a woman younger than 35 in good health. The V and J genes are TRBV7-2 and TRBJ1-2; 7 bases agree with TRBD1. The sequenced sample was CD4+ T cells sorted from blood. In DNA, the CDR3 is TGTGCCAGCAGCTTAAGACCAGGGGGGGGATCAAACTATGGCTACACCTTC. Residues: CASSLRPGGGSNYGYTF.